This T cell receptor (beta chain) originates from a study of identical twins. A note on this clonotype: The target antigen is unknown.

Study observations and caveats: Invariant MAIT and iNKT cells may have partly biased zero-insertion analyses.

Germline V gene data show CDR1 as MNHEY and CDR2 as SMNVEV (reference sequence). CDR3 length: 14 residues. Losses at the gene ends were 7 bases for V and 9 bases for J; bases not matched to a gene: 13. Each CDR3 protein gets one entry after TCRdb re-called the 5' RACE reads with MiXCR. Among 1.5 million to 2 million distinct CDR3 sequences listed, under 35% were seen once. This sequence was found in a newborn girl in good health. The sequenced sample was cord blood. The chain combines TRBV27 with TRBJ2-3; 7 positions agree with TRBD2. The CDR3 DNA reads TGTGCCAGCATGGGGACTCTAGCGGTTAACACGCAGTATTTT. It is translated as CASMGTLAVNTQYF.